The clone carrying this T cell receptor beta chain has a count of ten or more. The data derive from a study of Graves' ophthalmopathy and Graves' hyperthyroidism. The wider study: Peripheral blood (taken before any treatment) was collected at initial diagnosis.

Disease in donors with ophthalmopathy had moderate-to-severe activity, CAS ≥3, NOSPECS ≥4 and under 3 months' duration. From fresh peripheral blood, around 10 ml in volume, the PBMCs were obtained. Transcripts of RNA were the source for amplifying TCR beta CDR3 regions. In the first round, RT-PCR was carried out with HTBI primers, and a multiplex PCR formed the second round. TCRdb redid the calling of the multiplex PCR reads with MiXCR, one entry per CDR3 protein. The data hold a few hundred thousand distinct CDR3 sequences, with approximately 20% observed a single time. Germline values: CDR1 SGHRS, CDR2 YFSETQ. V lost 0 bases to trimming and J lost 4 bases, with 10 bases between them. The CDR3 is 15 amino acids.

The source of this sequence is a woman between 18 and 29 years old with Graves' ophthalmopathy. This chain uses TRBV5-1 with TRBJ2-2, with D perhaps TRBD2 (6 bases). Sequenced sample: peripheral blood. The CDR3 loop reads CASSLAGDGTGELFF. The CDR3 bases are TGCGCCAGCAGCTTGGCGGGGGATGGCACCGGGGAGCTGTTTTTT.